This TCR beta chain was retrieved from a study of T-cell reconstitution after alpha-beta-depleted transplantation in children. Regarding the study as a whole: Diversity of TCRbeta at day 60 was high in some patients, arising from surviving recipient T cells and thymic progenitors. Expanded graft clones, several hundred of them, were reportedly the source of alpha-beta T cells about two months after transplant.

Germline CDR1 is SQVTM and CDR2 is ANQGSEA. The length of the CDR3 is 13 residues. V lost 6 bases, J lost 1 base, and 3 bases stayed unmatched. This clonotype came up a few times. Its specificity is unknown. As it was prepared, the TCRbeta library received unique molecular identifiers. In TCRdb, the PCR reads were re-called with MiXCR into one record per CDR3 protein. The table has 600,000 to 700,000 distinct CDR3 sequences, around 13% seen once; the top ten hold 0.65% to 0.9%. The clonotype comes from a girl aged 2-9 years with congenital amegakaryocytic thrombocytopenia, due to receive a stem cell transplant. The sample in question was PBMCs, obtained before TCRalphabeta/CD19-depleted stem cell transplant. The chain links TRBV29-1 to TRBJ2-3, with 8 bases matching TRBD2. DNA for the CDR3: TGCAGCGTGGGGACTAGGGGCACAGATACGCAGTATTTT. This sequence encodes CSVGTRGTDTQYF.